This entry is about one TCR beta chain. What it binds is unknown. The data originate from a study of T cells in localized non-small cell lung cancer. General study findings and limits: An association was observed between higher blood T cell density and longer overall survival. When the top 100 tumor clones were examined, a median around 58 of them also appeared in the adjacent lung, which was paired and uninvolved. Clonality peaked in uninvolved adjacent lung rather than tumor. Sequencing involved a lone tumor region, leaving heterogeneity possible.

Assay: immunoSEQ multiplex PCR; the TCRdb copy retains only in-frame clones and omits some. The sample has fewer than 25,000 clones; 91% are singletons. The source of this sequence is a woman aged 35-75 years with stage I lung adenocarcinoma. The sequences come from peripheral blood, collected before any cancer treatment.

CDR3 nucleotides: TGTGCCAGTAGGGCGGAAGGAAAACTGTTTTTT. This sequence encodes CASRAEGKLFF. The chain employs TRBV19 and TRBJ1-4; unclear D gene. Germline V lookup: CDR1 LNHDA, CDR2 SQIVND (reference sequence). The CDR3 loop spans 11 amino acids. V was trimmed by 6 bases and J by 10 bases, leaving 9 bases between them.